One and the same sample provided the 27 T cell receptor beta chains below, sequenced in a study of early T cells in non-severe SARS-CoV-2 infection. TCRdb called the 5' RACE reads again in MiXCR, with one record for every CDR3 protein. Among 20,000 to 30,000 distinct CDR3 sequences listed, about 4% were seen once. Sequencing was done on a sample of whole blood. Receptors were obtained from an adult who was a healthcare worker with PCR-confirmed SARS-CoV-2 infection or an uninfected control (not recorded which).

This clonotype was counted many times. The rearrangement links TRBV20-1 to TRBJ2-7, with TRBD1 as a possible D gene (6 bases). Germline V gene lookup returns CDR1 DFQATT and CDR2 SNEGSKA (reference sequence). V dropped 0 bases and J dropped 5 bases, with 11 bases sitting between them. This CDR3 contains 13 residues. CDR3 sequence reads: CSARETGTHEQYF. In DNA form, the CDR3 reads TGCAGTGCTAGAGAAACCGGGACACACGAGCAGTACTTC.

This clonotype was picked up many times. The gene calls are TRBV19 and TRBJ2-1; TRBD2 matches at 13 bases. Germline CDR1 and CDR2: LNHDA and SQIVND (reference sequence). The junction had 4 bases not matched to a gene; V was cut back by 10 bases and J by 1 base. The CDR3 covers 15 residues. DNA for the CDR3: TGTGCCACTTCGGGACTAGCGGGATCCTACAATGAGCAGTTCTTC. This sequence encodes CATSGLAGSYNEQFF.

This clonotype was counted many times. The rearrangement uses TRBV12-3 or TRBV12-4 and TRBJ1-1; tentative D call: TRBD1 (5 bases). V lost 2 bases and J 11 bases, leaving 12 bases between the germline ends. The CDR3 is made up of 12 amino acids. CDR3 in amino acids: CASSLRDWGAFF. Here the CDR3 DNA reads TGTGCCAGCAGTTTAAGGGATTGGGGGGCTTTCTTT.

This clonotype was detected many times. This chain uses TRBV28 with TRBJ1-2, with D possibly matching TRBD1 (6 bases). Germline V gene data show CDR1 as MDHEN and CDR2 as SYDVKM. The CDR3 length is 15 residues. The V end was cut by 5 bases, the J end by 0 bases, with 13 bases between. Here the CDR3 DNA reads TGTGCCAGCAGTCACCGACAGGTAGCTAACTATGGCTACACCTTC. Its translation: CASSHRQVANYGYTF.

In its sample, this clonotype was seen a few times. A junction boundary mismatches the germline segment, possibly from a read error. The chain joins TRBV7-2 to TRBJ2-3; D gene unclear. The CDR3 spans 12 residues. The germline V gene has CDR1 SGHTA and CDR2 FQGNSA. CDR3 nucleotide sequence: TGTGCCAGCAGCTTATCCGCAGATACGCGGTATTTT. It is translated as CASSLSADTRYF.

This clonotype was seen many times. The chain combines TRBV5-1 with TRBJ2-5; D is possibly TRBD2 (6 bases). Germline V lookup: CDR1 SGHRS, CDR2 YFSETQ. Trimming took 4 bases from V and 5 from J, leaving 18 bases between them. This CDR3 has 15 amino acids. The CDR3 reads CASSRGSGVRETQYF. CDR3 coding DNA: TGCGCCAGCAGCCGCGGGTCGGGAGTACGGGAGACCCAGTACTTC.

This clonotype counts as medium-sized. The chain is built from TRBV20-1 and TRBJ2-7; 10 bases match TRBD2. CDR1 is DFQATT, CDR2 SNEGSKA, per germline (reference sequence). The CDR3 is 12 amino acids. CDR3 DNA: TGCAGCACTAGCGGGACGGAATACGAGCAGTACTTC. This encodes CSTSGTEYEQYF.

This clonotype was detected ten times or more. The chain joins TRBV7-3 to TRBJ2-1; 9 positions agree with TRBD2. CDR1 SGHTA and CDR2 FQGTGA come from the germline V gene. The CDR3 totals 15 residues. V lost 1 base, J lost 5 bases, and 3 bases stayed unmatched. In nucleotides, the CDR3 is TGTGCCAGCAGCTTAAAGGCTAGCGGGAACAATGAGCAGTTCTTC. It is translated as CASSLKASGNNEQFF.

This clonotype showed up many times. The rearrangement uses TRBV9 and TRBJ1-5, with D hard to call. The CDR3 runs to 13 residues. Germline CDR1 and CDR2: SGDLS and YYNGEE. V lost 4 bases and J lost 8, with 13 bases in between. CDR3 residues: CASSPQWGEPQHF. DNA of the CDR3: TGTGCCAGCAGCCCACAGTGGGGTGAGCCCCAGCATTTT.

Ten or more counts support this clonotype. The V gene is TRBV7-3, the J gene TRBJ2-1, with 12 bases fitting TRBD2. The CDR3 covers 18 residues. Germline loops: CDR1 SGHTA, CDR2 FQGTGA. Trimming took 1 base from V and 3 from J; bases not matched to a gene: 7. The CDR3 sequence is CASSLIPTSGGSYNEQFF. The CDR3 nucleotides are TGTGCCAGCAGCTTAATCCCGACTAGCGGGGGCAGCTACAATGAGCAGTTCTTC.

V gene TRBV7-9 combines with J gene TRBJ2-7; a weak D match, TRBD1 (5 bases). Germline loops: CDR1 SEHNR, CDR2 FQNEAQ (reference sequence). V was shortened by 2 bases and J by 7 bases, with 18 bases between the two germline ends. The CDR3 extends over 15 amino acids. CDR3 loop: CASSLTGREIFEQYF. The DNA for the CDR3 is TGTGCCAGCAGCTTAACCGGCAGGGAAATTTTTGAGCAGTACTTC.

This clonotype has at least ten counts. This chain joins TRBV5-6 and TRBJ2-7, with 7 bases fitting TRBD1. The germline V gene has CDR1 SGHDT and CDR2 YYEEEE. CDR3 length: 15 residues. V lost 4 bases, J lost 7 bases, and 14 bases stayed unmatched. The CDR3 sequence: CASSPDRLMLWEQYF. The CDR3 DNA follows: TGTGCCAGCAGCCCGGACAGGCTGATGTTGTGGGAGCAGTACTTC.

At least ten counts were recorded for this clonotype. This rearrangement joins TRBV27 to TRBJ2-7, with 12 positions matching TRBD2. CDR1 and CDR2 (germline): MNHEY, SMNVEV (reference sequence). The trim removed 10 bases at V and 4 bases at J, leaving 14 bases unmatched. This CDR3 has 16 amino acids. The CDR3 coding sequence is TGTGCCATCCGCCTACCCAACGGGACTAGCGGGTACGAGCAGTACTTC. This gives the protein CAIRLPNGTSGYEQYF.

The chain couples TRBV7-3 to TRBJ2-3, with 7 bases identical to TRBD2. The CDR3 runs to 14 residues. With 5 bases clipped from V and 4 bases from J, the junction kept 6 bases outside the gene matches. Germline CDR1 and CDR2: SGHTA and FQGTGA. CDR3 nucleotide sequence: TGTGCCAGCAGCCTTCGGGGGGAATCAGATACGCAGTATTTT. As protein: CASSLRGESDTQYF.

This clonotype has ten or more counts. This chain links TRBV29-1 with TRBJ2-7, with 7 nucleotides matching TRBD1. Germline trimming cut 0 bases from V and 3 bases from J; bases unmatched to any gene: 2. Germline loops: CDR1 SQVTM, CDR2 ANQGSEA. This CDR3 has 13 residues. CDR3 region: CSVEEGQSYEQYF. The CDR3 bases are TGCAGCGTTGAAGAGGGACAGAGCTACGAGCAGTACTTC.

In this sample, this clonotype turned up many times. V usage is TRBV7-9 and J usage is TRBJ2-1; D not certain. Germline CDR1 is SEHNR and CDR2 is FQNEAQ (reference sequence). V dropped 4 bases and J dropped 8 bases, with 6 bases sitting between them. The CDR3 is 11 residues long. CDR3 in amino acids: CASSSPHEQFF. Here the CDR3 DNA reads TGTGCCAGCAGCTCTCCCCATGAGCAGTTCTTC.

This clonotype showed up many times. The J gene is TRBJ2-7, the V gene TRBV7-9; 7 bases align to TRBD1. The length of the CDR3 is 15 residues. The V gene's germline CDR1 is SEHNR and CDR2 FQNEAQ (reference sequence). With V trimmed by 5 bases and J by 1 base, 8 bases remained unmatched. CDR3 residues: CASSRPGQSSYEQYF. CDR3 in DNA: TGTGCCAGCAGCCGCCCGGGACAGTCTTCCTACGAGCAGTACTTC.

This clonotype was detected ten times or more. The gene calls are TRBV20-1 and TRBJ2-1, with D possibly matching TRBD2 (6 bases). Trimming shortened V by 1 base and J by 3 bases, and 7 bases separated the two germline ends. Germline values: CDR1 DFQATT, CDR2 SNEGSKA (reference sequence). The CDR3 is 13 residues long. The CDR3 bases are TGCAGTGCTAGAGCGGGACTCTACAATGAGCAGTTCTTC. Translation gives CSARAGLYNEQFF.

This clonotype was recorded many times. Here the CDR3 DNA reads TGTGCCTGGAGTGTGGGGTCTGGCAATCAGCCCCAGCATTTT. This translates into CAWSVGSGNQPQHF. The chain is built from TRBV30 and TRBJ1-5; D is undetermined. Germline V gene lookup returns CDR1 GTSNPN and CDR2 SVGIG (reference sequence). The CDR3 is 14 amino acids. V shed 0 bases and J shed 2 bases, with 8 bases lying between them. The variable domain in full, with the rest retrieved from reference TRBV30 and TRBJ1-5, is SQTIHQWPATLVQPVGSPLSLECTVEGTSNPNLYWYRQAAGRGLQLLFYSVGIGQISSEVPQNLSASRPQDRQFILSSKKLLLSDSGFYLCAWSVGSGNQPQHFGDGTRLSIL.

This clonotype counts as medium-sized (0.01 to 0.1%). The chain couples TRBV20-1 to TRBJ2-1; D is possibly TRBD1 or TRBD2 (5 bases each). Germline V gene sequence: CDR1 DFQATT, CDR2 SNEGSKA (reference sequence). The CDR3 runs 13 residues. V dropped 3 bases and J dropped 10 bases, with 16 bases sitting between them. CDR3 DNA: TGCAGTGCTAGCGGGGCTAGCCCGCAAGAGCAGTTCTTC. Translated: CSASGASPQEQFF.

This clonotype is termed medium-sized. The CDR3 DNA sequence: TGTGCCAGCAGCCCCGGGCCATTCTACGAGCAGTACTTC. Translated, it gives CASSPGPFYEQYF. V is TRBV27 and J is TRBJ2-7; no clear D. Trimming left V 6 bases short and J 3 bases short, with 12 bases between. Germline values: CDR1 MNHEY, CDR2 SMNVEV (reference sequence). CDR3 length: 13 residues.

This clonotype was seen only a few times. The chain recombines TRBV28 with TRBJ2-7, with D uncertain. The CDR3 spans 12 residues. V was trimmed by 3 bases and J by 4 bases, leaving 7 bases between them. Germline values: CDR1 MDHEN, CDR2 SYDVKM. CDR3 region: CASSLDGYEQYF. The CDR3 nucleotides are TGTGCCAGCAGTTTGGACGGTTACGAGCAGTACTTC.

This clonotype was detected many times. The chain has TRBV28 and TRBJ1-4, with 8 bases that match TRBD1. Germline values: CDR1 MDHEN, CDR2 SYDVKM. Trimming took 4 bases from V and 8 from J; bases not matched to a gene: 6. The CDR3 contains 14 residues. This CDR3 is CASSSDRVGEKLFF. The CDR3 DNA is TGTGCCAGCAGTTCGGACAGGGTAGGAGAAAAACTGTTTTTT.

This clonotype appeared many times. The chain couples TRBV7-9 to TRBJ2-2; possible D gene TRBD1, 6 bases. This CDR3 has 14 amino acids. Trimming cost V 8 bases and J 6 bases, with 16 bases left between them. From germline, CDR1 is SEHNR and CDR2 FQNEAQ (reference sequence). The chain's CDR3 is CASPRPGAPGELFF. CDR3 nucleotide sequence: TGTGCCAGCCCCCGCCCAGGGGCGCCCGGGGAGCTGTTTTTT. Using reference TRBV7-9 and TRBJ2-2 for the parts outside the CDR3, the full variable domain is DTGVSQNPRHKITKRGQNVTFRCDPISEHNRLYWYRQTLGQGPEFLTYFQNEAQLEKSRLLSDRFSAERPKGSFSTLEIQRTEQGDSAMYLCASPRPGAPGELFFGEGSRLTVL.

This clonotype was seen at least ten times. This rearrangement joins TRBV5-1 to TRBJ2-5; 9 bases match TRBD2. Germline CDR1 SGHRS, CDR2 YFSETQ. The CDR3 consists of 16 residues. Trimming took 1 base from V and 2 from J; bases not matched to a gene: 6. In DNA form, the CDR3 reads TGCGCCAGCAGCTTGACGTCTAGCGGGACTCAAGAGACCCAGTACTTC. The encoded protein is CASSLTSSGTQETQYF. Complete variable domain (other parts from reference TRBV5-1 and TRBJ2-5): KAGVTQTPRYLIKTRGQQVTLSCSPISGHRSVSWYQQTPGQGLQFLFEYFSETQRNKGNFPGRFSGRQFSNSRSEMNVSTLELGDSALYLCASSLTSSGTQETQYFGPGTRLLVL.

At least ten counts were recorded for this clonotype. The chain employs TRBV30 and TRBJ2-1, with a tentative D call TRBD2 (5 bases). Germline V gives CDR1 GTSNPN, CDR2 SVGIG (reference sequence). The CDR3 loop spans 12 amino acids. Deletions cut 1 base from V and 7 bases from J, with 8 bases between. The CDR3 sequence is CAWSASGNEQFF. DNA of the CDR3: TGTGCCTGGAGTGCCAGCGGTAATGAGCAGTTCTTC.

This clonotype was counted only a few times. V gene TRBV29-1 combines with J gene TRBJ2-3; TRBD2 matches at 16 bases. Germline assignment: CDR1 SQVTM and CDR2 ANQGSEA. With V trimmed by 6 bases and J by 0 bases, 12 bases remained unmatched. The CDR3 is 19 amino acids. The CDR3 nucleotides read TGCAGCGTCGGGGGACTAGCGGGAGGGCCGGTCACTAGCACAGATACGCAGTATTTT. Translated, it gives CSVGGLAGGPVTSTDTQYF.